The rows below give T cell receptor beta chains drawn from one sample of a study of blood T cell repertoires in COVID-19. The method was immunoSEQ multiplex PCR; TCRdb's version includes in-frame clones alone and lacks a portion of them. The sample holds some 14,000 clones, 86% seen once. Sequencing used peripheral blood. These receptors were collected from a man between 60 and 75 years old with acute or convalescent COVID-19. CDR3s leave out the opening cysteine and the closing phenylalanine or tryptophan.

v_gene	j_gene	CDR3aa
TRBV27	TRBJ2-7	ASSWNTGYEQY
TRBV11-2	TRBJ1-1	ASSLRTRGPTYGTEAF
TRBV6-5	TRBJ2-7	ASSSSGHSSYEQY
TRBV19	TRBJ2-1	ASRTGTSGSGEQF
TRBV9	TRBJ1-3	ASSGTGVFSGNTIY
TRBV12-3/TRBV12-4	TRBJ1-2	ASSSSRGDGYT
TRBV6-2/TRBV6-3	TRBJ1-5	ASSYSHISNQPQH
TRBV19	TRBJ2-3	ASSSRTVGQGDTQY
TRBV4-2	TRBJ2-5	ASSQTEGETQY
TRBV27	TRBJ2-1	ASSLSWTGGYNEQF
TRBV7-9	TRBJ2-4	ASSLPGDRQY
TRBV3-1/TRBV3-2	TRBJ2-3	ASSQALTSGPTDTQY
TRBV28	TRBJ1-3	ASSTYRNSGNTIY
TRBV5-4	TRBJ1-1	ASSFGQGIEAF
TRBV7-8	TRBJ2-1	ASSLGGGPGNEQF
TRBV4-2	TRBJ2-2	ASSQDRTGGNTGELF
TRBV5-8	TRBJ1-4	ASSPRVRRRNEKLF
TRBV7-9	TRBJ1-2	ASSLDLGGRLPYGYT
TRBV12-2	TRBJ2-3	ASRHIRTFLDTQY
TRBV15	TRBJ2-1	ATSRDGASGRWEQF
TRBV11-3	TRBJ1-2	ASSFQGNYGYT
TRBV27	TRBJ1-6	ASTKAGPPLH
TRBV6-5	TRBJ2-3	ASTEGLSTDTQY
TRBV30	TRBJ2-1	AWRLLAGGPYNEQF
TRBV5-6	TRBJ1-6	ASSLGASRGSPLH
TRBV4-3	TRBJ1-3	ASSHDRGSGNTIY
TRBV6-6	TRBJ2-7	ASSIISGSTSYEQY
TRBV7-9	TRBJ2-1	ASSPGTYNEQF
TRBV7-8	TRBJ1-2	ASSLVLLPTANYGYT
TRBV19	TRBJ2-5	ASSIGPTWETQY
TRBV6-4	TRBJ2-6	ASSEGTVSGANVLT
TRBV5-1	TRBJ2-5	ASSLVLAGGGKTQY
TRBV5-1	TRBJ2-1	ASSLGTGGSYNEQF
TRBV15	TRBJ2-4	ATSRLGGAGLAILAKNIQY
TRBV7-9	TRBJ2-5	ASSLGLAQETQY
TRBV28	TRBJ1-6	ASEDLGQGGYSPLH
TRBV9	TRBJ1-1	ASSVSGRAAEAF
TRBV11-1	TRBJ2-2	ASSYTSGRAAGELF
TRBV5-4	TRBJ1-6	ASSTRTGPFNSPLH
TRBV19	TRBJ1-3	ASSITASGNTIY
TRBV24-1	TRBJ1-1	ATSSDRDTEAF
TRBV28	TRBJ1-5	ASRSENQPQH
TRBV7-2	TRBJ2-7	ASSFLAGGYEQY
TRBV19	TRBJ1-2	ASNPGQGRGYT
TRBV7-2	TRBJ2-1	ASSFGGASYNEQF
TRBV11-2	TRBJ2-7	ASSLGRSQEQY
TRBV7-6	TRBJ2-5	ASSFGVNRPPWEY
TRBV18	TRBJ2-2	ASSTGTSLTGELF
TRBV19	TRBJ1-5	ASSMPDRASNQPQH
TRBV5-4	TRBJ1-6	ASSVARGTLNSPLH
TRBV7-9	TRBJ1-1	ASSLAKQTEAF
TRBV4-3	TRBJ1-1	ASSQYRDTEAF
TRBV19	TRBJ1-4	ASMGRVNEKLF
TRBV28	TRBJ2-1	ASSGEGHYNEQF
TRBV19	TRBJ1-1	ASAGQPNTEAF
TRBV6-5	TRBJ2-5	ASRSLTQETQY
TRBV27	TRBJ2-2	ASSLYVERNTGELF
TRBV6-2/TRBV6-3	TRBJ2-5	ASSYGRGRETQY
TRBV5-4	TRBJ1-1	ASSLQGGTEAF
TRBV7-8	TRBJ2-7	ASSQPGAYEQY